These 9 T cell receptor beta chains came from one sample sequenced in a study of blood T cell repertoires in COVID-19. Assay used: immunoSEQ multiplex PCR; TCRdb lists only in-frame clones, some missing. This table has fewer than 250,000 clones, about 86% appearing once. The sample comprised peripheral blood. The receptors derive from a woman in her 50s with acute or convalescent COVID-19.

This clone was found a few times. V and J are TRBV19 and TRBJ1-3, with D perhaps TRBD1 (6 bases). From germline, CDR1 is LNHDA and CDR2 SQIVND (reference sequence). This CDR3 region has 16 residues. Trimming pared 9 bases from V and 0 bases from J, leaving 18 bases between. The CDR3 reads CASRYGTGISGNTIYF. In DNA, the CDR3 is TGTGCCAGCCGATATGGTACAGGGATCTCTGGAAACACCATATATTTT.

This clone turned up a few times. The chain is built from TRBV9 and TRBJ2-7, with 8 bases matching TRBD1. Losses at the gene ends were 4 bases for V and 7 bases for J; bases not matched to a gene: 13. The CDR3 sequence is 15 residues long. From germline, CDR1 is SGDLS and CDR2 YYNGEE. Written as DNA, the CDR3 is TGTGCCAGCAGCACTTCAGGGGGCGGACTTGGAGAGCAGTACTTC. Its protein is CASSTSGGGLGEQYF.

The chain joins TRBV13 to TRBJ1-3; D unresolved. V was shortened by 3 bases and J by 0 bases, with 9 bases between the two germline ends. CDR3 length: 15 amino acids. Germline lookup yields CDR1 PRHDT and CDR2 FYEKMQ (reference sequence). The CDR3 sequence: CASSLTRYSGNTIYF. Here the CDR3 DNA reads TGTGCCAGCAGCTTGACGAGGTACTCTGGAAACACCATATATTTT.

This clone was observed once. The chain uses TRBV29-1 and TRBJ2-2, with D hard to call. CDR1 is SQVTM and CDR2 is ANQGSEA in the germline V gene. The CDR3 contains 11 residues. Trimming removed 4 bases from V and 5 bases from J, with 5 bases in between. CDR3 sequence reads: CSVVRTGELFF. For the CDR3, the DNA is TGCAGCGTTGTTCGTACCGGGGAGCTGTTTTTT.

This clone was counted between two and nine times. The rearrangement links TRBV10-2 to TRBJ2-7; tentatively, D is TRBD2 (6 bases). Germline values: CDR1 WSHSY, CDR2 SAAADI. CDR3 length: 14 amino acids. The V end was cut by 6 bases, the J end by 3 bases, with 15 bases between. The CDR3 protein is CASSPTRTNYEQYF. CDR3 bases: TGCGCCAGCAGCCCGACTAGGACTAACTACGAGCAGTACTTC.

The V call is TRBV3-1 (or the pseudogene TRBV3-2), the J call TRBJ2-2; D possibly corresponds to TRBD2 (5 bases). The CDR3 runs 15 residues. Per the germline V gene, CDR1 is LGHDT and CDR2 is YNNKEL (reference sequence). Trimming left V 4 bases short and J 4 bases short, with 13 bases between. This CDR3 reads CASSLGSGGTGELFF. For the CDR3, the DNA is TGTGCCAGCAGCCTTGGGAGCGGTGGCACCGGGGAGCTGTTTTTT.

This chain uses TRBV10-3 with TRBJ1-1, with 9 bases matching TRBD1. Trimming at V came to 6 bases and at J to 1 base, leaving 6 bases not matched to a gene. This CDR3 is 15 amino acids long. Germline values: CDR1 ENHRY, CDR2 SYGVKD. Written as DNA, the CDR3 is TGTGCCATCAGAATCAACAGGGGGCAGAACACTGAAGCTTTCTTT. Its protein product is CAIRINRGQNTEAFF.

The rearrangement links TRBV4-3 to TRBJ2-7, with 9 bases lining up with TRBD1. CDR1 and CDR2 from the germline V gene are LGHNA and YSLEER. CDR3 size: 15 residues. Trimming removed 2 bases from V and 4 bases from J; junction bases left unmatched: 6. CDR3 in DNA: TGCGCCAGCAGCCAAACCAAACAGGGGGCTTACGAGCAGTACTTC. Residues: CASSQTKQGAYEQYF.

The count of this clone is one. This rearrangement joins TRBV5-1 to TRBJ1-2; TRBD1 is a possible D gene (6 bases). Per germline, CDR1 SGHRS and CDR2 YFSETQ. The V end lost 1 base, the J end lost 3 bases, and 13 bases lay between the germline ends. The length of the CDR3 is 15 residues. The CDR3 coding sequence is TGCGCCAGCAGCTTGCGTGGGGACACAGACTATGGCTACACCTTC. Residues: CASSLRGDTDYGYTF.